Shown below are 13 T cell receptor beta chains from a single sample sequenced in a study of cytomegalovirus exposure and HLA in healthy donors. Researchers ran the PCR with 60 Vbeta and 13 Jbeta primers. TCRdb's copy holds only in-frame clones and misses some; the assay was immunoSEQ multiplex PCR. Of roughly 190,000 clones in the sample, over 80% were seen once. Material: PBMCs. The source of these receptors is a woman between 50 and 59 years old in good health and CMV-seropositive.

V usage is TRBV7-9 and J usage is TRBJ2-7; D is unclear. Germline CDR1 reads SEHNR; CDR2 reads FQNEAQ (reference sequence). The CDR3 is made up of 11 amino acids. Trimming cost V 2 bases and J 6 bases, with 5 bases left between them. DNA for the CDR3: TGTGCCAGCAGCTTATCGGTCGAGCAGTACTTC. The encoded protein is CASSLSVEQYF.

This clone was recorded only once. The V and J genes are TRBV7-2 and TRBJ2-7, with TRBD2 matching 11 bases. V lost 2 bases and J lost 3; bases outside the gene matches: 6. Germline values: CDR1 SGHTA, CDR2 FQGNSA. The CDR3 runs 16 residues. The CDR3 protein is CASSLTTSGGSYEQYF. The DNA for the CDR3 is TGTGCCAGCAGCTTAACTACTAGCGGGGGTAGCTACGAGCAGTACTTC.

V and J are TRBV19 and TRBJ1-4; TRBD1 aligns across 12 bases. The V gene's germline CDR1 is LNHDA and CDR2 SQIVND (reference sequence). This CDR3 comprises 15 residues. V trimming: 4 bases; J trimming: 8 bases; junction bases outside the gene matches: 5. CDR3 coding DNA: TGTGCCAGTAGTAATTCGGGACAGGGGGCAGAAAAACTGTTTTTT. Residues: CASSNSGQGAEKLFF.

CDR3 in amino acids: CAWTLDRRYGYTF. Written as DNA, the CDR3 is TGTGCCTGGACCCTGGACAGAAGATATGGCTACACCTTC. The V call is TRBV30, the J call TRBJ1-2; D is possibly TRBD1 (6 bases). The CDR3 has 13 residues. The V end lost 4 bases, the J end lost 5 bases, and 14 bases lay between the germline ends. Germline values: CDR1 GTSNPN, CDR2 SVGIG (reference sequence).

The gene calls are TRBV7-2 and TRBJ1-1; D is perhaps TRBD1 (6 bases). V gave up 0 bases and J gave up 4 bases, with 12 bases separating them. The germline V gene has CDR1 SGHTA and CDR2 FQGNSA. The CDR3 runs to 15 residues. Here the CDR3 reads CASSLATGSGTEAFF. CDR3 coding DNA: TGTGCCAGCAGCTTAGCTACAGGGAGTGGCACTGAAGCTTTCTTT.

V usage is TRBV4-1 and J usage is TRBJ2-7; 9 nucleotides agree with TRBD1. Germline lookup yields CDR1 MGHRA and CDR2 YSYEKL. The CDR3 is made up of 15 amino acids. V lost 3 bases to trimming and J lost 1 base; unmatched junction nucleotides: 4. CDR3 protein: CASSHPGQGSYEQYF. For the CDR3, the DNA is TGCGCCAGCAGCCATCCGGGACAGGGTTCCTACGAGCAGTACTTC.

The chain recombines TRBV7-2 with TRBJ1-6; TRBD1 is a possible D gene (6 bases). CDR3 length: 17 residues. V lost 6 bases and J 4 bases, leaving 19 bases between the germline ends. Germline values: CDR1 SGHTA, CDR2 FQGNSA. The CDR3 DNA sequence: TGTGCCAGCAGGCGGAACAGGGACGTGCTATATAATTCACCCCTCCACTTT. This sequence encodes CASRRNRDVLYNSPLHF.

This clone came up once. The genes are TRBV4-2 and TRBJ2-1; 7 nucleotides match TRBD1. The CDR3 is 15 residues long. CDR1 and CDR2 (germline): LGHNA, YNFKEQ. The trim removed 5 bases at V and 5 bases at J, leaving 9 bases unmatched. The CDR3 coding sequence is TGTGCCAGCAGCAATCTCGGACAGGCCAACAATGAGCAGTTCTTC. This codes for CASSNLGQANNEQFF.

This rearrangement joins TRBV7-9 to TRBJ2-3; no firm D call. The CDR3 consists of 11 residues. V lost 4 bases and J lost 3, with 2 bases in between. Germline V gene lookup returns CDR1 SEHNR and CDR2 FQNEAQ (reference sequence). The DNA for the CDR3 is TGTGCCAGCAGCTCGACAGATACGCAGTATTTT. As protein: CASSSTDTQYF.

The chain recombines TRBV7-6 with TRBJ2-5, with 15 bases fitting TRBD2. Germline CDR1 and CDR2: SGHVS and FNYEAQ. V was clipped by 3 bases and J by 5 bases; unmatched bases: 7. The CDR3 covers 17 residues. CDR3 region: CASSFLPGTSGGETQYF. DNA of the CDR3: TGTGCCAGCAGCTTCCTTCCCGGGACTAGCGGGGGGGAGACCCAGTACTTC.

The chain recombines TRBV9 with TRBJ1-2; D is unresolved. The ends were cut back, 1 base at V and 7 bases at J, with 11 bases in the middle. This CDR3 is 13 amino acids long. The germline V gene has CDR1 SGDLS and CDR2 YYNGEE. The chain's CDR3 is CASSVRGKAGYTF. As DNA, the CDR3 is TGTGCCAGCAGCGTACGGGGAAAGGCTGGCTACACCTTC.

V usage is TRBV25-1 and J usage is TRBJ1-2, with D possibly being TRBD1 (5 bases). CDR3 size: 14 residues. Germline V gene data show CDR1 as MGHDK and CDR2 as SYGVNS. Trimming removed 5 bases from V and 7 bases from J, with 17 bases in between. This CDR3 is CASSPSATVFGYTF. The CDR3 nucleotides are TGTGCCAGCAGTCCATCGGCGACAGTCTTTGGCTACACCTTC.

This clone has a handful of counts. This chain connects TRBV30 to TRBJ1-1; D gene ambiguous. Trimming pared 8 bases from V and 1 base from J, leaving 8 bases between. CDR1 GTSNPN and CDR2 SVGIG come from the germline V gene (reference sequence). The CDR3 runs to 11 residues. The CDR3 nucleotides are TGTGCCGTAGTCGGGAACACTGAAGCTTTCTTT. Its translation is CAVVGNTEAFF.